Included here is one TCR beta chain sequence, with context. Using immunoSEQ multiplex PCR, the repertoire was profiled, and TCRdb retains in-frame clones only, with some absent. The sample carries around 260,000 clones, 84% recorded once. The sample belongs to a study of blood T cell repertoires in COVID-19. CDR1 is SGHNT and CDR2 is YYREEE in the germline V gene (reference sequence). The CDR3 covers 15 residues. The V gene lost 0 bases and the J gene lost 0 bases, with 6 bases spanning the gap. The receptor was isolated from a man aged 55 to 70 with acute or convalescent COVID-19. The V call is TRBV5-4, the J call TRBJ2-2, with D unresolved. The sample taken for sequencing was peripheral blood. The CDR3 DNA is TGTGCCAGCAGCTTGGGACACACGAACACCGGGGAGCTGTTTTTT. This translates into CASSLGHTNTGELFF.